Listed here are 18 T cell receptor beta chains from one sample, sequenced in a study of blood T cell repertoires in COVID-19. Clones were sequenced by immunoSEQ multiplex PCR, and TCRdb holds only the in-frame ones, with some missing. The data show roughly 120,000 clones, around 87% seen once. Specimen: peripheral blood. All receptors derive from a human donor in a cohort sampled during active COVID-19.

This chain links TRBV9 with TRBJ2-2, with 8 bases fitting TRBD1. V shed 4 bases and J 5 bases; nucleotides not matched to a gene: 10. The CDR3 is 16 residues long. Germline V gene sequence: CDR1 SGDLS, CDR2 YYNGEE. This CDR3 reads CASSSPGGQGTGELFF. The CDR3 bases are TGTGCCAGCAGCTCACCGGGTGGACAGGGAACCGGGGAGCTGTTTTTT.

The chain couples TRBV6-5 to TRBJ2-2; 9 nucleotides line up with TRBD1. Looked up from germline, CDR1 is MNHEY and CDR2 is SVGAGI. Unmatched junction bases numbered 5, after V lost 5 bases and J lost 4 bases. The CDR3 loop spans 15 amino acids. CDR3 amino acids: CASSRETGGTGELFF. CDR3 sequence (DNA): TGTGCCAGCAGTAGGGAGACAGGGGGCACCGGGGAGCTGTTTTTT.

J is TRBJ1-6 and V is TRBV12-5, with D possibly being TRBD1 (6 bases). This CDR3 contains 13 residues. V shed 9 bases and J shed 5 bases, with 11 bases lying between them. Germline lookup yields CDR1 LGHNT and CDR2 FRNRAP. CDR3 in DNA: TGTGCTAGCAAGACAGGAGATAATTCACCCCTCCACTTT. Its protein is CASKTGDNSPLHF.

The chain is built from TRBV10-2 and TRBJ2-2, with TRBD1 identical over 8 bases. The ends lost 7 bases at V and 7 bases at J; junction bases unmatched: 11. The CDR3 contains 15 residues. Germline V gene lookup returns CDR1 WSHSY and CDR2 SAAADI. The CDR3 DNA reads TGCGCCAGCAATCAGCCCCAGGGGGCGCGCGGGGAGCTGTTTTTT. Its protein is CASNQPQGARGELFF.

The chain is built from TRBV19 and TRBJ2-7; weak D call: TRBD1 (6 bases). CDR1 is LNHDA and CDR2 is SQIVND in the germline V gene (reference sequence). Trimming took 1 base from V and 4 from J, leaving 8 bases between them. This CDR3 has 13 amino acids. The CDR3 reads CASSIVTGYEQYF. The CDR3 nucleotides are TGTGCCAGTAGTATAGTCACAGGGTACGAGCAGTACTTC.

The V gene is TRBV4-1, the J gene TRBJ2-1; 11 nucleotides align to TRBD1. Germline-derived CDR1 and CDR2 are MGHRA and YSYEKL. The CDR3 contains 18 residues. The trim removed 1 base at V and 9 bases at J, leaving 14 bases unmatched. CDR3 in amino acids: CASSQGRTLRDRGVEQFF. CDR3 nucleotide sequence: TGCGCCAGCAGCCAAGGCCGCACTCTTCGGGACAGGGGGGTTGAGCAGTTCTTC.

V usage is TRBV6-2 or TRBV6-3 and J usage is TRBJ1-2; D remains unclear. Germline-derived CDR1 and CDR2 are MNHEY and SVGEGT. Trimming took off 5 bases at V and 5 bases at J, with 12 bases between the two ends. This CDR3 has 13 residues. The CDR3 DNA sequence: TGTGCCAGCAGTCTAGCCCCCCTTTATGGCTACACCTTC. Amino acid sequence: CASSLAPLYGYTF.

The table lists this clone with a count of one. The V gene is TRBV13, the J gene TRBJ1-2; no definite D call. The CDR3 is 14 amino acids. Germline CDR1 PRHDT, CDR2 FYEKMQ (reference sequence). V dropped 4 bases and J dropped 4 bases, with 13 bases sitting between them. The CDR3 protein is CASSSDGGTYGYTF. The CDR3 nucleotides are TGTGCCAGCAGCTCGGACGGAGGAACCTATGGCTACACCTTC.

V usage is TRBV4-1 and J usage is TRBJ2-3, with TRBD1 matching 8 bases. J lost 2 bases, V lost 2 bases, and 12 bases had no gene match. CDR3 size: 18 residues. The germline gives CDR1 MGHRA, CDR2 YSYEKL. The CDR3 DNA reads as TGCGCCAGCAGCCAAATCGCCAAGACAGGGGTATTCACAGATACGCAGTATTTT. Its translation is CASSQIAKTGVFTDTQYF.

The rearrangement uses TRBV28 and TRBJ2-7, with D possibly being TRBD2 (5 bases). This CDR3 has 15 amino acids. V shed 5 bases and J shed 0 bases, with 14 bases lying between them. Germline loops: CDR1 MDHEN, CDR2 SYDVKM. CDR3 bases: TGTGCCAGCAGTCCCCCCGGGGATAGCTCCTACGAGCAGTACTTC. Translation gives CASSPPGDSSYEQYF.

The CDR3 sequence: CSVVTDNSNQPQHF. CDR3 nucleotides: TGCAGCGTTGTGACAGACAATAGCAATCAGCCCCAGCATTTT. V gene TRBV29-1 combines with J gene TRBJ1-5; D is possibly TRBD1 (5 bases). V was shortened by 4 bases and J by 0 bases, with 10 bases between the two germline ends. This CDR3 contains 14 residues. Per the germline V gene, CDR1 is SQVTM and CDR2 is ANQGSEA.

This rearrangement joins TRBV7-2 to TRBJ1-2; no clear D. CDR3 length: 14 amino acids. Germline CDR1 reads SGHTA; CDR2 reads FQGNSA. Trimming left V 2 bases short and J 7 bases short, with 14 bases between. The CDR3 DNA is TGTGCCAGCAGCTTACTTAGAACTGAGGTTGGCTACACCTTC. Encoded protein: CASSLLRTEVGYTF.

The rearrangement joins TRBV5-6 to TRBJ2-5; D is unresolved. V was pared by 0 bases and J by 5 bases, with 8 bases between. CDR1 and CDR2 (germline): SGHDT, YYEEEE. CDR3 length: 13 amino acids. The CDR3: CASSLGGSETQYF. The CDR3 DNA is TGTGCCAGCAGCTTGGGAGGAAGCGAGACCCAGTACTTC.

For the CDR3, the DNA is TGTGCCAGCAGCCAAAGTCGGGACAGGGGGCGGCCCCAGCATTTT. It codes for CASSQSRDRGRPQHF. The V call is TRBV3-1 (or the pseudogene TRBV3-2), the J call TRBJ1-5, with 12 bases aligning to TRBD1. With 2 bases clipped from V and 9 bases from J, the junction kept 5 bases outside the gene matches. CDR3 length equals 15 residues. Per the germline V gene, CDR1 is LGHDT and CDR2 is YNNKEL (reference sequence).

The chain employs TRBV25-1 and TRBJ2-7; 7 nucleotides line up with TRBD1. CDR3 length: 12 residues. Germline V CDR1 and CDR2: MGHDK, SYGVNS. The V and J ends lost 10 bases and 2 bases, in that order; junction bases with no gene match: 5. CDR3 amino acids: CATCGQAYEQYF. CDR3 nucleotides: TGTGCCACCTGCGGACAGGCCTACGAGCAGTACTTC.

For this clone: The junction departs from the called germline gene at one end, perhaps through a read error. V is TRBV24-1 and J is TRBJ2-2; 15 nucleotides line up with TRBD2. The CDR3 spans 19 residues. Germline V gene data show CDR1 as KGHDR and CDR2 as SFDVKD. CDR3 residues: CAASESGLAGGLDTGELFF. The CDR3 nucleotides read TGTGCCGCCAGTGAGAGCGGACTAGCGGGAGGGTTAGACACCGGGGAGCTGTTTTTT.

The V and J genes are TRBV7-2 and TRBJ1-4; D is uncertain. The germline V gene has CDR1 SGHTA and CDR2 FQGNSA. The V gene lost 5 bases and the J gene lost 2 bases, with 6 bases spanning the gap. There are 13 residues in the CDR3. The CDR3 DNA sequence: TGTGCCAGCAGCCGAGGGACTAATGAAAAACTGTTTTTT. It specifies CASSRGTNEKLFF. Looking up the rest from reference TRBV7-2 and TRBJ1-4 gives the full variable domain: GAGVSQSPSNKVTEKGKDVELRCDPISGHTALYWYRQSLGQGLEFLIYFQGNSAPDKSGLPSDRFSAERTGGSVSTLTIQRTQQEDSAVYLCASSRGTNEKLFFGSGTQLSVL.

The chain has TRBV6-5 and TRBJ1-1, with D possibly TRBD1 on 6 matching bases. Germline lookup yields CDR1 MNHEY and CDR2 SVGAGI. V lost 0 bases and J lost 8, with 10 bases in between. The CDR3 spans 13 residues. Here the CDR3 reads CASSYSRGGEAFF. The CDR3 DNA follows: TGTGCCAGCAGTTACTCGAGGGGGGGCGAAGCTTTCTTT.